The 3 T cell receptor beta chains reported below all come from one sample, sequenced in a study of blood T cell repertoires in COVID-19. Only in-frame clones appear in the TCRdb table, and some are missing; sequencing was by immunoSEQ multiplex PCR. The sample holds roughly 150,000 clones, under 90% seen once. Material for sequencing was peripheral blood. These TCRs come from a woman aged 80 or older with acute or convalescent COVID-19.

The chain combines TRBV3-1 (or the pseudogene TRBV3-2) with TRBJ1-6; D gene unclear. This CDR3 spans 14 amino acids. Germline values: CDR1 LGHDT, CDR2 YNNKEL (reference sequence). Trimming stripped 4 bases from V and 9 bases from J, with 13 bases between. CDR3 nucleotides: TGTGCCAGCAGCCCCCAAAGGAGCACTTCACCCCTCCACTTT. As protein: CASSPQRSTSPLHF.

The genes are TRBV7-9 and TRBJ1-2; TRBD1 is a possible D gene (5 bases). Trimming took 3 bases from V and 8 from J, leaving 16 bases between them. Looked up from germline, CDR1 is SEHNR and CDR2 is FQNEAQ (reference sequence). CDR3 size: 14 residues. This chain's CDR3 is CASSFRASFGGYTF. The CDR3 coding sequence is TGTGCCAGCAGCTTCAGGGCCTCATTCGGAGGCTACACCTTC.

The chain combines TRBV29-1 with TRBJ2-7; 9 bases fit TRBD2. The CDR3 is 14 amino acids. V trimming: 6 bases; J trimming: 0 bases; junction bases outside the gene matches: 6. Germline V gene data show CDR1 as SQVTM and CDR2 as ANQGSEA. The CDR3 nucleotides read TGCAGCGTGGGGCGCGGGGGGGTCTCCTACGAGCAGTACTTC. This codes for CSVGRGGVSYEQYF.